The T cell receptor beta chain described here comes from a study of cytomegalovirus exposure and HLA in healthy donors. Germline CDR1 MNHEY, CDR2 SMNVEV (reference sequence). V lost 5 bases and J lost 0; bases outside the gene matches: 3. The CDR3 covers 15 residues. Researchers ran the PCR with 60 Vbeta and 13 Jbeta primers. Using immunoSEQ multiplex PCR, the repertoire was profiled, and TCRdb retains in-frame clones only, with some absent. The profile shows approximately 260,000 clones, 70% to 90% of them singletons. The rearrangement links TRBV27 to TRBJ1-3, with 8 bases lining up with TRBD1. This clonotype originated in a woman in her 40s in good health and CMV-seropositive. Sequenced material: PBMCs. In DNA form, the CDR3 reads TGTGCCAGCAGTACAGGGGGTTCCTCTGGAAACACCATATATTTT. It translates to CASSTGGSSGNTIYF.